This T cell receptor beta chain was identified during a study of shared clonotypes between healthy human individuals. Negatively enriched CD4+ T cells were divided by CD45RA into naive and memory. Replicate PCRs run on sorted subsets employed approximately 200 ng DNA, approximately 30,000 T cell genomes. Assay: immunoSEQ multiplex PCR; the TCRdb copy retains only in-frame clones and omits some. The sample consists of about 710,000 clones, around 73% of them appearing once. After removal of 5 bases from V and 2 bases from J, the junction contained 8 bases not matched to a gene. The CDR3 contains 16 residues. Germline CDR1 reads KGHSH; CDR2 reads LQKENI.

This clonotype was sampled from a woman aged 30 to 39 in good health. Source material: memory CD4+ T cells sorted from blood. Subset here: CD45RA-negative fraction. The chain has TRBV18 and TRBJ2-2; TRBD2 aligns across 7 bases. The CDR3 reads CASSAMSGDNTGELFF. In DNA, the CDR3 is TGTGCCAGCTCAGCCATGAGCGGGGATAACACCGGGGAGCTGTTTTTT.